The following is a T cell receptor beta chain sequence with its context. Antigen unknown. UMI-tagged 5'RACE template switching yielded the TCR beta cDNA. From the 5' RACE reads, TCRdb lists one entry per CDR3 protein and no DNA. The sample yields about 260,000 distinct CDR3 sequences, of which the top ten take up around 3.9%. Germline-derived CDR1 and CDR2 are SGHAT and FQNNGV. The length of the CDR3 is 18 residues. The sample belongs to a study of T cells expressing NK-cell markers. Study-level information: Underlying the TCR beta repertoires were sorted CD3+CD56+NKG2C+, CD3+CD56+NKG2C- and CD3+CD56-NKG2C+ T cells. Seven HCMV-seropositive donors and one seronegative donor made up the eight sequenced donors.

The study's findings and limits: The contribution of dominant NKG2C+ clonotypes to CD8+ T cells in five to seven donors was 1.0-7.0%.

The V gene is TRBV11-2, the J gene TRBJ1-4; TCRdb's D gene call, TRBD1, goes unchecked for lack of DNA. Sequences were obtained from blood T cells: a sorted CD56 or NKG2C T cell subset, CD4+ or CD8+ T cells, or bulk PBMC T cells (not recorded which). This clonotype was sampled from a woman aged 18-70 years in good health. The CDR3 sequence: CASSLRGGPFPPNEKLFF.